Sequencing of this T cell receptor (beta chain) was carried out in a study of blood T cell repertoires in COVID-19 (dated by TCRdb to about 2020). Regarding the complete study: Samples from collaborators originated in the United States, Italy and Spain and spanned both the acute and convalescent phases of COVID-19. The material from the prospective study consisted of cDNA or gDNA derived from T cells, B-cell-depleted T cells, or PBMCs. The dataset comprised deeply sampled blood TCRbeta repertoires from subjects exposed to, actively infected with, or recovered from COVID-19. The repertoires were made available in a free public database intended to serve as a resource for research on the immune response to SARS-CoV-2. Samples were obtained from the ongoing ImmuneRACE study (first 160 participants) and from over 1,000 subjects provided by 6 global collaborators. The sample metadata nearly always contained a de-identified subject ID, COVID-19 status, age in years and sex. HLA class I and class II types, where available, came from metadata supplied by the sample provider rather than from assay-based typing.

V sheds 1 base and J sheds 7 bases, leaving 11 bases between their ends. CDR1 LNHDA and CDR2 SQIVND are derived from the germline V gene (reference sequence). Inclusive of the bounding cysteine and phenylalanine, the CDR3 is 14 residues long. The sequence is cut down to CDR3 DNA, 42 bases in frame from base 1. The collaborating institutions used their own protocols to collect whole blood in K2EDTA tubes. For TCRbeta analysis, collaborators shipped samples in one of three forms: frozen whole blood, isolated PBMCs, or DNA extracted from either of those sample types. TCRbeta CDR3 regions were amplified from genomic DNA using the immunoSEQ Assay, a bias-controlled multiplex PCR. The source study handled its data this way. The number of nucleated cells in each sample was estimated from the amplification of reference gene primers within the assay. To quantify the absolute abundance of each unique TCRbeta CDR3 rearrangement, sequence reads were collapsed and filtered. For each sample, productive Simpson clonality was calculated as the square root of Simpson's diversity index across productive rearrangements. The immuneACCESS repertoire file appears here via TCRdb, limited to in-frame rearrangements. These files lack a portion of the clones; in checked studies, under half of the deficit traces to unresolved V genes, and the cause of the others is not known. Clone size and V and J calls were adopted from that table, with D and trimming inferred from the DNA. In all, the sample holds 120,000 or so clones, and around 91% of those were seen once. The ten largest make up around 30% of the sample.

With regard to this clone: Its binding antigen is unknown. The sample holds no much larger clone one base away, and base qualities are not on file.

On the study overall, not on this receptor specifically: The amount of clinical and demographic metadata varied by source and participant and was provided uncurated.

The sequence joins TRBV19 to TRBJ1-5, with the D segment identity uncertain. The sequence came from a man in his 70s with active or convalescent COVID-19. The sample comprised peripheral blood. The CDR3 region reads CASSIAVTGQPQHF. The sequenced DNA: TGTGCCAGTAGTATAGCTGTGACGGGGCAGCCCCAGCATTTT.